The 26 T cell receptor beta chains below come from one sample, sequenced in a study of cytomegalovirus exposure and HLA in healthy donors. Amplification used 60 Vbeta primers and 13 Jbeta primers. Sequencing was performed with immunoSEQ multiplex PCR; in TCRdb, only in-frame clones are kept and a portion is missing. Counted here are under 200,000 clones, roughly 83% occurring once; the ten biggest clones make up approximately 2.4%. The specimen was PBMCs. The receptors were sampled from a woman in her forties or fifties in good health and CMV-seronegative.

V is TRBV6-6 and J is TRBJ2-7, with TRBD2 identical over 13 bases. Germline V gene lookup returns CDR1 MNHNY and CDR2 SVGAGI (reference sequence). This CDR3 contains 15 residues. The trim removed 5 bases at V and 3 bases at J, leaving 4 bases unmatched. The CDR3 region has the DNA TGTGCCAGCAGTACAACTAGCGGGAGGGACTACGAGCAGTACTTC. This translates into CASSTTSGRDYEQYF.

This clone has more than one count but fewer than ten. The chain employs TRBV4-1 and TRBJ2-2, with D possibly matching TRBD2 (6 bases). Germline loops: CDR1 MGHRA, CDR2 YSYEKL. The germline V and J ends were trimmed by 0 bases and 7 bases, with 12 bases remaining between them. The CDR3 totals 15 residues. CDR3 in DNA: TGCGCCAGCAGCCAAGATTCCGGAGGGAGCGGGGAGCTGTTTTTT. Its protein is CASSQDSGGSGELFF.

There are a few counts of this clone. This chain links TRBV4-2 with TRBJ1-6; a possible D gene is TRBD1 (5 bases). Trimming took 1 base from V and 9 from J, leaving 10 bases between them. Germline V gene data show CDR1 as LGHNA and CDR2 as YNFKEQ. The CDR3 runs to 14 residues. This CDR3 is CASSQAEGASPLHF. In DNA form, the CDR3 reads TGTGCCAGCAGCCAAGCCGAAGGGGCTTCACCCCTCCACTTT.

CDR3 sequence: CASSLGGTGANVLTF. The DNA for the CDR3 is TGTGCCAGCTCCCTAGGGGGAACTGGGGCCAACGTCCTGACTTTC. This sequence joins TRBV18 and TRBJ2-6; tentatively, D is TRBD1 (6 bases). V was shortened by 6 bases and J by 2 bases, with 11 bases between the two germline ends. CDR3 length: 15 amino acids. From germline, CDR1 is KGHSH and CDR2 LQKENI.

The chain joins TRBV5-1 to TRBJ2-7, with D possibly matching TRBD1 (5 bases). The CDR3 is 14 residues long. CDR1 is SGHRS and CDR2 is YFSETQ in the germline V gene. V lost 2 bases and J 5 bases, leaving 14 bases between the germline ends. This CDR3 is CASSLEDKPHEQYF. CDR3 in DNA: TGCGCCAGCAGCTTAGAGGACAAACCTCACGAGCAGTACTTC.

The CDR3 spells CASSLVSGRHNEQFF. The DNA of the CDR3 is TGTGCCAGCAGCTTAGTTAGCGGGAGACACAATGAGCAGTTCTTC. The chain links TRBV11-2 to TRBJ2-1; 9 bases are shared with TRBD2. The V and J ends lost 1 base and 5 bases, in that order; junction bases with no gene match: 3. The CDR3 loop spans 15 amino acids. CDR1 SGHAT and CDR2 FQNNGV come from the germline V gene.

The chain is built from TRBV6-4 and TRBJ2-3, with TRBD1 matching over 8 bases. This CDR3 has 19 amino acids. Germline V gene lookup returns CDR1 MRHNA and CDR2 SNTAGT. The V gene end was trimmed by 5 bases and the J gene end by 4 bases; junction bases not matched to a gene: 20. CDR3 sequence: CASSPSGGAMYFNPDTQYF. CDR3 sequence (DNA): TGTGCCAGCAGTCCATCAGGGGGCGCCATGTATTTTAACCCAGATACGCAGTATTTT.

The chain recombines TRBV21-1 with TRBJ2-1; the table's D gene call, TRBD1, was not cross checked with the DNA. TRBV21-1 counts as a pseudogene. The CDR3 extends over 13 amino acids. This CDR3 reads CAPKGGGRSGQFF. In DNA, the CDR3 is TGTGCCCCAAAAGGTGGGGGCCGCAGTGGGCAGTTCTTC.

The chain recombines TRBV2 with TRBJ1-1, with D perhaps TRBD1 (5 bases). This CDR3 is built from 14 residues. The germline V gene encodes CDR1 SNHLY and CDR2 FYNNEI. V gave up 3 bases and J gave up 8 bases, with 16 bases separating them. The CDR3 spells CASSDEEGISEAFF. The CDR3 coding sequence is TGTGCCAGCAGTGATGAGGAGGGGATCTCCGAAGCTTTCTTT.

V and J are TRBV15 and TRBJ2-2; 10 nucleotides align to TRBD2. CDR1 is LNHNV, CDR2 YYDKDF, per germline (reference sequence). J gave up 5 bases and V 5 bases, and 5 bases lay outside the gene matches. The CDR3 consists of 15 residues. The CDR3 is CATSPRAGGTGELFF. DNA for the CDR3: TGTGCCACCAGCCCCAGAGCGGGAGGGACCGGGGAGCTGTTTTTT.

In DNA form, the CDR3 reads TGTGCCAGCAAAGGAGCCGGGACAGGATCAGGCGAGCAGTACTTC. Its translation is CASKGAGTGSGEQYF. The chain has TRBV6-1 and TRBJ2-7, with 8 nucleotides matching TRBD1. The V segment lost 7 bases and the J segment 6 bases; nucleotides outside the gene matches: 14. There are 15 residues in the CDR3. Germline CDR1 is MNHNS and CDR2 is SASEGT.

This chain connects TRBV7-9 to TRBJ2-7; 10 bases agree with TRBD1. CDR1 and CDR2 from the germline V gene are SEHNR and FQNEAQ (reference sequence). The length of the CDR3 is 12 residues. Trimming cost V 4 bases and J 7 bases; bases outside gene matches: 1. CDR3 bases: TGTGCCAGCAGCTGGGGACAGGGGGAGCAGTACTTC. Its protein product is CASSWGQGEQYF.

The V call is TRBV6-5, the J call TRBJ1-1; D ambiguous. This CDR3 spans 14 amino acids. V lost 4 bases, J lost 4 bases, and 13 bases lay in between. Germline lookup yields CDR1 MNHEY and CDR2 SVGAGI. CDR3 in amino acids: CASSSTTLSTEAFF. The CDR3 nucleotides read TGTGCCAGCAGTTCGACGACTTTGAGCACTGAAGCTTTCTTT.

This clone appeared a few times. The chain joins TRBV29-1 to TRBJ1-1; possibly TRBD1 for D (5 bases). The germline V and J ends were trimmed by 2 bases and 5 bases, with 9 bases remaining between them. Per the germline V gene, CDR1 is SQVTM and CDR2 is ANQGSEA. This CDR3 is 12 amino acids long. The CDR3 coding sequence is TGCAGCGTTGAAATTCGGGGGACTGAAGCTTTCTTT. It yields the protein CSVEIRGTEAFF.

This clone occurred a few times. The chain carries TRBV11-2 and TRBJ2-1; 9 bases align to TRBD2. The length of the CDR3 is 15 residues. V trimming: 4 bases; J trimming: 4 bases; junction bases outside the gene matches: 5. CDR1 and CDR2 (germline): SGHAT, FQNNGV. The chain's CDR3 is CASSSGLASYNEQFF. CDR3 in DNA: TGTGCCAGCAGCTCCGGACTAGCGAGTTACAATGAGCAGTTCTTC.

V and J are TRBV16 and TRBJ2-2, with D possibly TRBD2 on 5 matching bases. The V end was cut by 3 bases, the J end by 2 bases, with 10 bases between. CDR1 is KGHSY and CDR2 is FQNENV in the germline V gene. CDR3 length equals 15 residues. The DNA of the CDR3 is TGTGCCAGCAGCCAGTCGGGGTTTAACACCGGGGAGCTGTTTTTT. The encoded protein is CASSQSGFNTGELFF.

V gene TRBV28 combines with J gene TRBJ2-1, with TRBD2 matching over 14 bases. Germline V gene data show CDR1 as MDHEN and CDR2 as SYDVKM. This CDR3 has 15 amino acids. V was pared by 4 bases and J by 9 bases, with 5 bases of the junction left unmatched. The CDR3 nucleotides read TGTGCCAGCAGTTCGGGACTAGCGGGAGCGGGTGAGCAGTTCTTC. Amino acid sequence: CASSSGLAGAGEQFF.

This chain connects TRBV18 to TRBJ2-1; the D gene is possibly TRBD2 (6 bases). The CDR3 sequence is 17 residues long. V lost 4 bases and J 0 bases, leaving 16 bases between the germline ends. The germline V gene has CDR1 KGHSH and CDR2 LQKENI. CDR3: CASSRLLAESSYNEQFF. The CDR3 DNA sequence: TGTGCCAGCTCACGACTATTAGCGGAGAGCTCCTACAATGAGCAGTTCTTC.

This clone was seen only once. The chain couples TRBV23-1 to TRBJ2-7; 8 nucleotides align to TRBD1. TRBV23-1 is given ORF status, its function remaining uncertain. The J segment lost 7 bases and the V segment lost 0 bases, leaving 17 bases of the junction unmatched. The CDR3 covers 18 residues. CDR3 loop: CASSQSIYSGGASGEQYF. CDR3 in DNA: TGCGCCAGCAGTCAATCGATTTATTCAGGGGGCGCTTCGGGGGAGCAGTACTTC.

This chain joins TRBV9 and TRBJ1-3, with D maybe TRBD1 (5 bases). CDR1 is SGDLS, CDR2 YYNGEE, per germline. The CDR3 has 16 residues. The V gene lost 2 bases and the J gene lost 0 bases, with 12 bases spanning the gap. The CDR3 nucleotides are TGTGCCAGCAGCGTTGCCGACAGACCCTCTGGAAACACCATATATTTT. This sequence encodes CASSVADRPSGNTIYF.

The chain joins TRBV4-1 to TRBJ1-1; D is ambiguous. This CDR3 is 14 amino acids long. The germline V and J ends were trimmed by 0 bases and 11 bases, with 16 bases remaining between them. Germline loops: CDR1 MGHRA, CDR2 YSYEKL. The CDR3 region has the DNA TGCGCCAGCAGCCAAGAGTTAGCGACCCGGTGGGCTTTCTTT. Encoded protein: CASSQELATRWAFF.

Only a few counts were recorded for this clone. The gene calls are TRBV7-2 and TRBJ2-1, with 7 bases identical to TRBD2. The ends lost 1 base at V and 10 bases at J; junction bases unmatched: 16. The germline V gene encodes CDR1 SGHTA and CDR2 FQGNSA. The CDR3 loop spans 17 amino acids. The CDR3 region is CASSLVAAGDFLGEQFF. The CDR3 coding sequence is TGTGCCAGCAGCTTAGTCGCGGCGGGAGACTTCCTCGGGGAGCAGTTCTTC.

This clone was observed a single time. The V call is TRBV11-3, the J call TRBJ1-1; a weak D match, TRBD1 (5 bases). Germline loops: CDR1 SGHNT, CDR2 YENEEA. V was pared by 1 base and J by 1 base, with 7 bases between. The CDR3 is 14 amino acids. In DNA, the CDR3 is TGTGCCAGCAGCTTAGGACAGACGAACACTGAAGCTTTCTTT. It yields the protein CASSLGQTNTEAFF.

The chain uses TRBV6-1 and TRBJ1-2; 8 bases line up with TRBD1. This CDR3 is 14 amino acids long. Germline assignment: CDR1 MNHNS and CDR2 SASEGT. V was clipped by 1 base and J by 3 bases; unmatched bases: 1. The CDR3 bases are TGTGCCAGCAGTGAAGGACAGGGGCACTATGGCTACACCTTC. It is translated as CASSEGQGHYGYTF.

This clone was picked up a small number of times. V gene TRBV9 combines with J gene TRBJ2-1; 8 bases align to TRBD2. CDR3 length: 15 amino acids. Germline V gene lookup returns CDR1 SGDLS and CDR2 YYNGEE. The junction had 10 bases not matched to a gene; V was cut back by 3 bases and J by 8 bases. In DNA form, the CDR3 reads TGTGCCAGCAGCGCGACGGGGGGGCCTTTGGATGAGCAGTTCTTC. This encodes CASSATGGPLDEQFF.

This clone came up a few times. The genes are TRBV6-5 and TRBJ2-2; 10 nucleotides align to TRBD2. The CDR3 consists of 15 residues. The V gene end was trimmed by 6 bases and the J gene end by 5 bases; junction bases not matched to a gene: 6. The germline V gene has CDR1 MNHEY and CDR2 SVGAGI. DNA of the CDR3: TGTGCCAGCAGCCGCCCTAGCGGGGGAACCGGGGAGCTGTTTTTT. Amino acids: CASSRPSGGTGELFF.